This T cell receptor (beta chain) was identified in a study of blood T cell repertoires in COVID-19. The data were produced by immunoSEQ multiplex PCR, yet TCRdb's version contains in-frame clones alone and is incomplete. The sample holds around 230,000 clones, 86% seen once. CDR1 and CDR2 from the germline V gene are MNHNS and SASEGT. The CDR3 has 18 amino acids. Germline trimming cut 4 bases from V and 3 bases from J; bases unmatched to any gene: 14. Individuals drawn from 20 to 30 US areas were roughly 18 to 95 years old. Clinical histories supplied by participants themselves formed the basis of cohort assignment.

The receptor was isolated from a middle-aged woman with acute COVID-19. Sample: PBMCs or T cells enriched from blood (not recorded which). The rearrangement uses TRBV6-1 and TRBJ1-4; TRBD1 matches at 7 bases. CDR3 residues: CASSGDQTGMRPNEKLFF. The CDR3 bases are TGTGCCAGCAGTGGCGACCAGACAGGGATGAGACCTAATGAAAAACTGTTTTTT.